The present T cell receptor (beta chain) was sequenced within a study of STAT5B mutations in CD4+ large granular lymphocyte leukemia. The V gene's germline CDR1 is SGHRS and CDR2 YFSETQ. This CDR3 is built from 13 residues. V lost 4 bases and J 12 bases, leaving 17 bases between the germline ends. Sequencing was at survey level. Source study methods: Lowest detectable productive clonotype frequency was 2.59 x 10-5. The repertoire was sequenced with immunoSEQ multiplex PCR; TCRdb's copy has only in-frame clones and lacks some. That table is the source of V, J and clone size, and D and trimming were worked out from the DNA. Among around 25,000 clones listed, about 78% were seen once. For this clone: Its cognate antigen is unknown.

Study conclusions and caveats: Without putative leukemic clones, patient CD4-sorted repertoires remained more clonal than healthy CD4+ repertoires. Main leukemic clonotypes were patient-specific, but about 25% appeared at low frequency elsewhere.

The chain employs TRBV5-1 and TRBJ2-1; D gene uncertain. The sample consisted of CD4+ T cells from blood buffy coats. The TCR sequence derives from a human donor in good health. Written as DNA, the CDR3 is TGCGCCAGCAGCACCGAACAAAAACTTGCGCAGTTCTTC. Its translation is CASSTEQKLAQFF.